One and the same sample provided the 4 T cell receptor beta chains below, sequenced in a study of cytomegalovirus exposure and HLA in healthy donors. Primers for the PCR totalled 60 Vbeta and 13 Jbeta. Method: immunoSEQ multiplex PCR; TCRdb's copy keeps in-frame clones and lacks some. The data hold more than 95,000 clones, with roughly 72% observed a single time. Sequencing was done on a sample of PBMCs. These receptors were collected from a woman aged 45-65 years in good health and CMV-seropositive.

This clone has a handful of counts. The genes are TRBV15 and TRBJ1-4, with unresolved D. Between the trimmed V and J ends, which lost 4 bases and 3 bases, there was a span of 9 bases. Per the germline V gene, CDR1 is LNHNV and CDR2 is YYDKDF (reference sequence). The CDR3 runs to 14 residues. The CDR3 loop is CATSKEAANEKLFF. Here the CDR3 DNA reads TGTGCCACCAGCAAGGAGGCAGCTAATGAAAAACTGTTTTTT.

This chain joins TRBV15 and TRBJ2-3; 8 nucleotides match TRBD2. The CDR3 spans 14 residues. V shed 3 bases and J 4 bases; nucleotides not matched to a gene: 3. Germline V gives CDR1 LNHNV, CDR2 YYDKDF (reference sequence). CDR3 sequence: CATSSGGASDTQYF. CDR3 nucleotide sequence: TGTGCCACCAGCAGCGGGGGGGCCTCAGATACGCAGTATTTT.

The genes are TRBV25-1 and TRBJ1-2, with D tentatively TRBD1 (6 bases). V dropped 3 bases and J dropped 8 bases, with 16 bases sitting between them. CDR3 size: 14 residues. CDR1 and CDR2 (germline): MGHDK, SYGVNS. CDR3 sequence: CASSDSGGQRGYTF. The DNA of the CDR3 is TGTGCCAGCAGTGATAGCGGGGGCCAGAGAGGCTACACCTTC.

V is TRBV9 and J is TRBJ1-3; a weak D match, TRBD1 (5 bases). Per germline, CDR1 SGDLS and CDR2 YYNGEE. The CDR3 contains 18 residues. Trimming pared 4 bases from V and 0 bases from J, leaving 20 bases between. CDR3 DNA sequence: TGTGCCAGCAGCACCTCCTGGGGCAGTAAGAGCTCTGGAAACACCATATATTTT. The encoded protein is CASSTSWGSKSSGNTIYF.